This T cell receptor (beta chain) was sequenced for a study of PD-1 blockade in classical Hodgkin lymphoma. This CDR3 is built from 12 residues. The V gene's germline CDR1 is LNHDA and CDR2 SQIVND (reference sequence). V was trimmed by 4 bases and J by 6 bases, leaving 7 bases between them. There was relapse after autologous stem cell transplantation in every patient, and there was variation in brentuximab vedotin exposure. This clone is medium-sized. The assay was immunoSEQ multiplex PCR, and TCRdb's table has in-frame clones only and misses some. The repertoire includes about 2,400 clones, 58% of them detected once, and 30% to 35% sits in the top ten.

The sample was peripheral blood mononuclear cells (PBMCs), taken at baseline. The receptor was derived from a human donor with classical Hodgkin lymphoma. The gene calls are TRBV19 and TRBJ2-1; D call uncertain. The CDR3 sequence is CASSTQGNEQFF. In DNA form, the CDR3 reads TGTGCCAGTAGTACTCAAGGCAATGAGCAGTTCTTC.